The present entry profiles one T cell receptor beta chain with its context. This entry belongs to a study of technical replicates of blood from a handful of donors. Assay used: immunoSEQ multiplex PCR; TCRdb lists only in-frame clones, some missing. The sample contains 51,000 or so clones, around nine tenths of which appear only once. The CDR3 runs to 12 residues. The ends lost 5 bases at V and 6 bases at J; junction bases unmatched: 3. Per the germline V gene, CDR1 is SGHAT and CDR2 is FQNNGV. The sequence derives from a human donor in good health. Some clones in this sample may be carry-over from other donors' samples. The sequencing input was PBMCs. This sequence joins TRBV11-2 and TRBJ2-7, with 8 bases aligning to TRBD2. As DNA, the CDR3 is TGTGCCAGCAGCGGCCGGGGGGGCGAGCAGTACTTC. This encodes CASSGRGGEQYF. Variable domain in full (rest from reference TRBV11-2 and TRBJ2-7): EAGVAQSPRYKIIEKRQSVAFWCNPISGHATLYWYQQILGQGPKLLIQFQNNGVVDDSQLPKDRFSAERLKGVDSTLKIQPAKLEDSAVYLCASSGRGGEQYFGPGTRLTVT.